This T cell receptor (beta chain) was recovered during a study of blood T cell repertoires in COVID-19. In the study overall: Sources were T cells, B-cell-depleted T cells, or PBMCs; the material itself was cDNA or gDNA.

The V and J ends lost 3 bases and 5 bases respectively, with 5 bases between them. Germline V gives CDR1 LNHDA, CDR2 SQIVND (reference sequence). The CDR3 is 11 residues long. Measured with immunoSEQ multiplex PCR; TCRdb has only the in-frame clones, and not every one. This table holds around 310,000 clones, around 89% found once. The sequencing sample was made of peripheral blood. V is TRBV19 and J is TRBJ2-7; D remains unclear. The TCR sequence derives from a woman between 50 and 59 years old with active or convalescent COVID-19. CDR3 nucleotides: TGTGCCAGTAGTATGTCCAACGAGCAGTACTTC. It encodes CASSMSNEQYF.